This T cell receptor beta chain was identified in a study of blood T cell repertoires in COVID-19. Study details: COVID-19 samples from acute and convalescent phases originated in the United States, Italy and Spain. The cDNA or gDNA used as material had been derived from T cells, B-cell-depleted T cells, or PBMCs.

Germline V gene lookup returns CDR1 SGHRS and CDR2 YFSETQ. The V gene lost 0 bases and the J gene lost 7 bases, with 13 bases spanning the gap. The CDR3 is 15 amino acids. Authors' methods: The assay estimated nucleated cells by amplifying reference gene primers. Libraries were prepared by immunoSEQ multiplex PCR; TCRdb keeps only in-frame clonotypes and omits some of them. V, J and clone size are those of that table, while D and trimming were read from the DNA. Among about 52,000 clones listed, around 84% were seen once. Sequencing was carried out using peripheral blood. The source of this sequence is a man aged 70 or older with acute or convalescent COVID-19. The gene calls are TRBV5-1 and TRBJ2-2, with a weak D call TRBD2 (6 bases). DNA for the CDR3: TGCGCCAGCAGCTTGGAGGTCGGGGGTGACGGGGAGCTGTTTTTT. Protein product: CASSLEVGGDGELFF.